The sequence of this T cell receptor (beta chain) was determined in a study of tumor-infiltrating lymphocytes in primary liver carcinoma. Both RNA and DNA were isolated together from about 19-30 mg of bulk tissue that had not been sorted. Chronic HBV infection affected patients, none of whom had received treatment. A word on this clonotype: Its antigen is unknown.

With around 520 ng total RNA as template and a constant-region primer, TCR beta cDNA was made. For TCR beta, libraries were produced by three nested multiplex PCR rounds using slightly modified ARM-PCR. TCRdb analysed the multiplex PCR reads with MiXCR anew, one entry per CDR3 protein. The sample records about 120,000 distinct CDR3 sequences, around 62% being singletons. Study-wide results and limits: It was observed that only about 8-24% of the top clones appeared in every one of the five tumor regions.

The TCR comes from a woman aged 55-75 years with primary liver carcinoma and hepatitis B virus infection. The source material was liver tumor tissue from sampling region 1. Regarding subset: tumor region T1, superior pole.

The CDR3, as DNA: TGTGCCAGCAGTCCTACGCACCGCACAGATACGCAGTATTTT. It specifies CASSPTHRTDTQYF. V is TRBV28 and J is TRBJ2-3, with D uncertain. Deletions cut 5 bases from V and 1 base from J, with 10 bases between. The CDR3 covers 14 residues. CDR1 is MDHEN and CDR2 is SYDVKM in the germline V gene. The full variable domain, completed using reference TRBV28 and TRBJ2-3, is DVKVTQSSRYLVKRTGEKVFLECVQDMDHENMFWYRQDPGLGLRLIYFSYDVKMKEKGDIPEGYSVSREKKERFSLILESASTNQTSMYLCASSPTHRTDTQYFGPGTRLTVL.